The source of this T cell receptor (beta chain) is a study of cytomegalovirus exposure and HLA in healthy donors (dated by TCRdb to about 2017). Looking at the study overall: An earlier analysis of fewer than 750 of the donors reported 276 Gb of sequence data and approximately 120 million unique TCR beta sequences obtained from some 170 million T cells. The genetic ancestry cluster associated with self-reported Caucasian donors included 80% to 90% of the roughly 410 genotyped donors. A later genetic analysis used genome-wide SNP genotypes for about 65% of the 666 donors, treating that subset as a discovery cohort. The study aimed to test whether signatures of past pathogen exposure could be identified by cataloging public T cell receptors. Five DR-DQ haplotypes were handled as single units for association and clustering because linkage in the cohort was strong. To study patterns of TCR occurrence, a later analysis re-analyzed previously published TCR beta repertoires from 666 donors and added high-resolution HLA genotyping. To predict cytomegalovirus infection status, the study brought together high-throughput TCR immunosequencing, statistical association of individual TCRs with disease status, and machine learning. Rather than drawing on any new phenotypic data, the later analysis identified candidate immune exposures from TCR beta sequences and the way those sequences occurred across donors. Along with the 666-subject first cohort, a separate validation cohort of 120 different subjects was used. An earlier analysis of more than 450 of the donors used high-throughput TCR beta sequencing to judge whether each TCR beta V gene segment behaved as functional or pseudogenic. The number of typed donors differed by locus: about 629-640 for A, B, C, DRB1 and DQB1; roughly 510 for DQA1; approximately 600 for DPA1; and about 470 for DPB1. Donor age, sex, ethnicity and CMV serostatus were collected together with the repertoire data. On average, approximately 250,000 unique TCR beta nucleotide sequences were sequenced per donor among some 420 genotyped donors of the cohort, with roughly 19% of those sequences being non-productive. All discovery cohort repertoires had been generated on a single sequencing platform. Approximately 300 gigabases of sequencing data and approximately 91 million unique TCR sequences made up an early release that covered over 550 HLA-typed donors. The T cell repertoires of some 670 subjects were profiled by immunosequencing and related to cytomegalovirus serostatus. Class I and class II HLA loci were covered by the typing at four-digit resolution.

CDR1 and CDR2, per the germline V gene, are SGHTA and FQGNSA. V is trimmed back by 1 base and J by 5 bases, and the junction contains 7 bases that no gene match accounts for. The CDR3, from cysteine to phenylalanine, totals 17 residues. Only the CDR3 DNA stays, 51 bases, in frame from base 1. In total, 630 or so healthy bone marrow donors made up the cohort. At the time of sampling, all cohort members were nominally healthy, though unrecorded immune exposures were likely present. The donor was CMV seronegative and was included in the group of hundreds of seronegative cohort members. Every donor gave a peripheral blood sample, and the peripheral blood mononuclear cells from that sample were used for TCR beta sequencing. The Qiagen DNeasy Blood Extraction Kit was used to extract genomic DNA from the blood cell samples. Receptor libraries were prepared by the immunoSEQ multiplex PCR assay. For the multiplex PCR, a mixture combining 60 forward primers for TCR Vbeta segments and 13 reverse primers for TCR Jbeta segments was used. Amplification of the CDR3 region of rearranged TCR beta genes was performed with a multiplex PCR assay on genomic DNA. The Illumina HiSeq System was used to sequence the amplified TCR beta libraries as 87-base-pair reads. On the study's bioinformatics: A later analysis tallied roughly 80 million unique TCR beta chains across the 666 repertoires, and about 10 million of those chains were shared by two or more donors. Raw reads were error-corrected and collapsed into unique sequences by a nearest-neighbor algorithm in which closely related sequences were merged to remove PCR and sequencing errors. CDR3 sequences were aligned to IMGT reference sequences to assign V, D and J gene segments. For a sequence to be retained, a match of at least six nucleotides to both a V gene segment and a J gene segment was required. A rearrangement was called productive if the CDR3 had no stop codons and remained in frame with V and J, and every other rearrangement was called non-productive. Following IMGT convention, CDR3 was defined as the stretch from the second conserved V-encoded cysteine up to the conserved J-encoded phenylalanine. The earlier analysis of 500 to 600 of the donors excluded sequences that lacked an unambiguous match to a single V gene segment. An earlier analysis of 550 to 650 of the donors classified V segments as functional when productive rearrangements were above 56.7% and as segregating when the standard deviation between donors was above 5%. To diagnose cytomegalovirus status from the catalog of TCR beta chain sequences, a statistical classification framework was built. In a later analysis, TCR nucleotide sequences were compared against IMGT/GENE-DB human TR gene sequences so that V and J genes could be assigned. A later analysis assigned CDR3 sequences and most-parsimonious VDJ recombination scenarios with the TCRdist pipeline. In a later analysis, each TCR beta chain was defined by its CDR3 amino acid sequence together with its V-gene family, and reads lacking a unique V-gene family were excluded. A later analysis removed 500 to 650 highly shared, low-generation-probability nucleotide sequences to deal with suspected cross-contamination and a sequencing artifact. A later analysis calculated a clonal expansion index for each public chain from normalized within-repertoire ranks of inferred template counts. In a later analysis, generation probabilities were computed using a VDJ recombination model fitted to out-of-frame rearrangements, and the results were checked against IGoR. Hypergeometric tests were used in a later analysis to score TCR-TCR, TCR-HLA and TCR-CMV co-occurrence, with a repertoire-size bias correction applied to the TCR pairs. False discovery rates were estimated in a later analysis by permuting HLA or CMV assignments 20 times. A later analysis grouped co-occurring TCRs with DBSCAN, adding TCRdist sequence similarity when clustering within HLA-allele-positive subsets. Repertoires with fewer than 30,000 or more than 120,000 public chains were left out of co-occurrence clustering, as were five repertoires with anomalous nucleotide sharing. Held by TCRdb, this immuneACCESS table contains in-frame sequences only and omits some clones. Under half of the omission traces to an unresolved V gene where checked; the cause of the rest is unknown. V and J calls and clone size are given by that table; D and trimming were obtained from the DNA. This sample is represented by some 180,000 clones; around 77% of them were singletons. The ten largest clonotypes hold under 3% of the sample.

The study at large found these results: In an earlier analysis of about 600 of the donors, most TCR beta V segments appeared in productive rearrangements about 90% or about 30% of the time, broadly matching IMGT annotations. A group of highly shared sequence variants was considered likely to be a technical artifact of the sequencing pipeline. The earlier analysis of around 600 of the donors excluded over 15 rarely observed V segments, including chromosome 9 orphons, because counts were too low. A later analysis associated about 18,000 TCR beta sequences with specific HLA alleles at a false discovery rate of 0.05. Several of the top co-occurrence clusters appeared to be linked to parvovirus B19, influenza, CMV and Epstein-Barr virus, according to a later analysis. The only immune exposure information available for the cohort was CMV serostatus. Correlated functional status among segregating V segments might reflect linkage disequilibrium, but an unknown experimental factor could not be ruled out. According to a later genetic analysis, donors in an Asian-associated ancestry cluster had fewer N-insertions in productive TCRs than the approximately 670-donor mean. Strong co-occurrence of HLA alleles, especially DR and DQ, made assigning TCR associations to individual alleles difficult. In a later analysis, the rate of TCR association differed among HLA loci, with DRB1 alleles having the most associated TCRs and HLA-C alleles having the fewest. The 87-base-pair reads could not distinguish some IMGT-functional V segments, including TRBV6-2 and TRBV6-3, so those segments were excluded. Because some donors lacked HLA typing at each locus, the association tests relied only on the typed subset. In both the original and validation cohorts, the classifier was reported to diagnose cytomegalovirus status with high specificity and sensitivity. The authors suggested that the approach could potentially be generalized to other disease states and immunological phenotypes. The study listed approximately 150 TCR beta chains as associated with cytomegalovirus. A few of the identified cytomegalovirus-associated TCR beta chains were confirmed in vitro to be specific for cytomegalovirus antigens. A further reported finding was that TCR beta sequences accurately predicted the HLA-A and HLA-B alleles for most subjects in the first cohort. In a later genetic analysis, a missense DCLRE1C variant was associated with V-gene and J-gene trimming of TCR beta chains, and the association was replicated in an independent cohort. Only TCR beta chains were sequenced in this cohort, and the absence of alpha or paired-chain data limited detectable features. Most CMV-associated TCR beta chains appeared to be HLA-restricted in a later analysis, and the HLA associations seemed to be driven largely by CMV exposure. In a later analysis, HLA-associated TCR beta chains showed more clonal expansion and lower generation probabilities than non-associated chains that were equally common. Presence/absence analyses assumed roughly uniform sequencing depth across donors, an assumption that may not hold. While some public TCRs were present in many individuals, most TCR sequences turned up only very rarely across donors.

This clone was detected only once. Its antigen is still unknown. Per-base qualities were not stored, and no clone one base away is much larger. Specimen: PBMCs. The chain joins TRBV7-2 to TRBJ2-3, with 12 junctional bases fitting TRBD2. The sequence was obtained from a woman in her twenties or thirties in good health and CMV-seronegative. The DNA is TGTGCCAGCAGCTTAGGGGCTAGCGGGAGGGCAGGAGATACGCAGTATTTT. This encodes CASSLGASGRAGDTQYF.